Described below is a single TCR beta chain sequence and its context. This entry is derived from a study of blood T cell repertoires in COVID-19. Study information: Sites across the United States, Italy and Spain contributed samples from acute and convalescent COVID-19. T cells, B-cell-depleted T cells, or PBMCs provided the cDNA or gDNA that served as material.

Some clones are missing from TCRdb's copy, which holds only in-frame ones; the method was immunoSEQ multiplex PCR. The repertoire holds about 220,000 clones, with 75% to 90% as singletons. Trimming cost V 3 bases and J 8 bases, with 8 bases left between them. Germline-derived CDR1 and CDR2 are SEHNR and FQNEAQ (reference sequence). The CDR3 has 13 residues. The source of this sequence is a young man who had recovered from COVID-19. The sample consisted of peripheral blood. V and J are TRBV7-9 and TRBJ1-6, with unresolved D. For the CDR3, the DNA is TGTGCCAGCAGCTTTGTCGGTGATTCACCCCTCCACTTT. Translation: CASSFVGDSPLHF.